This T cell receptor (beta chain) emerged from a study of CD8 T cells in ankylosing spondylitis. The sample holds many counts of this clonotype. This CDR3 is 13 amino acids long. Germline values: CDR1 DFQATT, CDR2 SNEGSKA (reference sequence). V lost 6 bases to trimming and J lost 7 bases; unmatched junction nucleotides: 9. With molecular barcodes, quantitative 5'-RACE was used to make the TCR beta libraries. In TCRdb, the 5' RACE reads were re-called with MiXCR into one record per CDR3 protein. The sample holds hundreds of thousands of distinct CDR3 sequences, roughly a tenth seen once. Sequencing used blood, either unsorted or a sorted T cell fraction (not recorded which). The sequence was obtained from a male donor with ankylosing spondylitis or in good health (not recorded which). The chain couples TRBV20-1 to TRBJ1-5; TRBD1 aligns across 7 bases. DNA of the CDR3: TGCAGTGCCTCGGAGACAGGGAGACAGCCCCAGCATTTT. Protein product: CSASETGRQPQHF.